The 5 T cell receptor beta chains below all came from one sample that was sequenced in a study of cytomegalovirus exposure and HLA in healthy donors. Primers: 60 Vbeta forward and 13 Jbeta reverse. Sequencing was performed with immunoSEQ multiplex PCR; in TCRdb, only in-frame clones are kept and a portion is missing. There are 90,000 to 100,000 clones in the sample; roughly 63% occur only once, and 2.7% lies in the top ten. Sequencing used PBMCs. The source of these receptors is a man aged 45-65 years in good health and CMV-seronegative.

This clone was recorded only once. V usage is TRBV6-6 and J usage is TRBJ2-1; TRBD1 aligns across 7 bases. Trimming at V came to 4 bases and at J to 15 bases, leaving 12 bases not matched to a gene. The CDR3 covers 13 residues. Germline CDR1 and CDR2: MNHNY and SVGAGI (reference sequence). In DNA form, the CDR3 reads TGTGCCAGCAGTTCCCTCCAGACAGGGTCCCTGTTCTTC. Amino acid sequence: CASSSLQTGSLFF.

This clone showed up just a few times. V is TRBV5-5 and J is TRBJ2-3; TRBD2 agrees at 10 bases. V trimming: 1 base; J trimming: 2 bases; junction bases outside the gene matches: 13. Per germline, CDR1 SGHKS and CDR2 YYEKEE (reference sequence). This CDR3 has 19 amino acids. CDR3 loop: CASSLRGLAGVPFTDTQYF. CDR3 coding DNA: TGTGCCAGCAGCTTGAGGGGGCTAGCGGGGGTTCCATTCACAGATACGCAGTATTTT.

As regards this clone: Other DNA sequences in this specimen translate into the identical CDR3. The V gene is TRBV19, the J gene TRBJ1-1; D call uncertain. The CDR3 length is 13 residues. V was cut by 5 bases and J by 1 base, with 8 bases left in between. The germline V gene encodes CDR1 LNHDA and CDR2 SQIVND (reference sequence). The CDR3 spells CASSSRANTEAFF. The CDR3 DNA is TGTGCCAGTAGTTCTCGAGCGAACACTGAAGCTTTCTTT.

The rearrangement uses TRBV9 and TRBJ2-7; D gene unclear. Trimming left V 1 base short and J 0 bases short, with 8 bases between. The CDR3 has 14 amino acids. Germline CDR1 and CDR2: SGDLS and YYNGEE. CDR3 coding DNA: TGTGCCAGCAGCGTAAGCCCTCACTCCTACGAGCAGTACTTC. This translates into CASSVSPHSYEQYF.

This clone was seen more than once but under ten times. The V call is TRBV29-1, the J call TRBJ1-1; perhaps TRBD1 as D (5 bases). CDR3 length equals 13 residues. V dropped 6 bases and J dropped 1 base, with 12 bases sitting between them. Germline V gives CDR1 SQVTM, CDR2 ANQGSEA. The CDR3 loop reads CSVVSGENTEAFF. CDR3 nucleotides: TGCAGCGTCGTTTCGGGGGAGAACACTGAAGCTTTCTTT.